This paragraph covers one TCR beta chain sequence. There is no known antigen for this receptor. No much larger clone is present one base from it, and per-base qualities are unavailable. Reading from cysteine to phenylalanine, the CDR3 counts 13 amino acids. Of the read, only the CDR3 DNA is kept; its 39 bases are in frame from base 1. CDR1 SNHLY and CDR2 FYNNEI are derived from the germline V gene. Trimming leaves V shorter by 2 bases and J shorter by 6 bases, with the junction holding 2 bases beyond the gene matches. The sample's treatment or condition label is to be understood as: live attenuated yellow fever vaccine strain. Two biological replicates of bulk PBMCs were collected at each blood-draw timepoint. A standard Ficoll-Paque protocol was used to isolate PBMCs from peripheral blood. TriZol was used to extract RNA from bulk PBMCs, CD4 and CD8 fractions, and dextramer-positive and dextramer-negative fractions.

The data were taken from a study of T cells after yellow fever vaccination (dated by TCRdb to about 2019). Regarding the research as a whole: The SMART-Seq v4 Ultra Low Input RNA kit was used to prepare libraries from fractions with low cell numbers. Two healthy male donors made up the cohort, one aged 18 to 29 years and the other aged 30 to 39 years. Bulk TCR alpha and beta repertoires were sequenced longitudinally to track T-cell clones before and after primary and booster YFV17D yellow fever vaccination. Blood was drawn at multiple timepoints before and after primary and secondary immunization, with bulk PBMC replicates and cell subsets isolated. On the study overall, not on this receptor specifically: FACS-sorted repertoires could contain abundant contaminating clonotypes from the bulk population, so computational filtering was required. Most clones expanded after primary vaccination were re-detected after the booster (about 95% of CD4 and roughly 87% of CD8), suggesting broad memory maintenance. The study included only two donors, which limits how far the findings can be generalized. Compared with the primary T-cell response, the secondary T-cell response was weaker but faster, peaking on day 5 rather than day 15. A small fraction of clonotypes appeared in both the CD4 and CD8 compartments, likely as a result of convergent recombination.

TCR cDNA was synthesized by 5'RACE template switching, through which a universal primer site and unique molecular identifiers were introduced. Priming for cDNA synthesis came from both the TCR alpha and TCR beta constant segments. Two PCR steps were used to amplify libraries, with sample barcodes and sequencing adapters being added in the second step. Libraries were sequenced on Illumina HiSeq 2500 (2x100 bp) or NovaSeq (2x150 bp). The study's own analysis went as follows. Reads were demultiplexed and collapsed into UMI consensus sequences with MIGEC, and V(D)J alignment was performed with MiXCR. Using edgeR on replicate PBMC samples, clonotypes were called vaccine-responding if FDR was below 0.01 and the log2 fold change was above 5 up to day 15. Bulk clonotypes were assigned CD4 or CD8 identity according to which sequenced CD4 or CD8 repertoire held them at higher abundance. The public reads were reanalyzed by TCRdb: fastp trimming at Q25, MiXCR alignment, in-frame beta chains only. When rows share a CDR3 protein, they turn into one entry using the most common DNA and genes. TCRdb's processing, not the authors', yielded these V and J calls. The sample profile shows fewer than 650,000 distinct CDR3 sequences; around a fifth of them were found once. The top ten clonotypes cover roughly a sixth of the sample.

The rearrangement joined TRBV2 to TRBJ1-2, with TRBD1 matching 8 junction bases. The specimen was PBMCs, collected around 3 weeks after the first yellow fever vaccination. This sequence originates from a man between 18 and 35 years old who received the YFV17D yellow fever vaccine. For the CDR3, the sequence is CASSEMTGDGYTF. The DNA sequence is TGTGCCAGCAGTGAAATGACAGGGGATGGCTACACCTTC.